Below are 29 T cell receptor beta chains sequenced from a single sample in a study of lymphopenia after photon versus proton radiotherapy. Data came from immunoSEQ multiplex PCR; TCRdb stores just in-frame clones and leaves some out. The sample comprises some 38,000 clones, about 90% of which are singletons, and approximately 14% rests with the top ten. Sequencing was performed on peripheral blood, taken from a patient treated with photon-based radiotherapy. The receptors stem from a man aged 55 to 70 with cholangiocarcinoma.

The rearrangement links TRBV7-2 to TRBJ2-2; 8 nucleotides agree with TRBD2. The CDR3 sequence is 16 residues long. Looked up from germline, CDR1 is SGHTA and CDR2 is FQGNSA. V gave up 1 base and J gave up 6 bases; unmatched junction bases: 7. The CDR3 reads CASSLEVAGIAGELFF. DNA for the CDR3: TGTGCCAGCAGCTTAGAAGTAGCGGGAATTGCCGGGGAGCTGTTTTTT.

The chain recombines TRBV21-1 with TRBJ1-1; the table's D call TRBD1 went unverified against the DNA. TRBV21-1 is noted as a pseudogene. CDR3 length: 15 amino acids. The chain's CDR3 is CASSVNRGRDTEAFF. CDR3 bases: TGTGCCAGCAGCGTCAACAGGGGGCGAGACACTGAAGCTTTCTTT.

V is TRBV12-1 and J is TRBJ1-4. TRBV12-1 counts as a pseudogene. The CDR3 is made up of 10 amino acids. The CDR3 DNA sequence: TGTGCCAGCAGCTTTGGGATCTGGTTTTTT. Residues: CASSFGIWFF.

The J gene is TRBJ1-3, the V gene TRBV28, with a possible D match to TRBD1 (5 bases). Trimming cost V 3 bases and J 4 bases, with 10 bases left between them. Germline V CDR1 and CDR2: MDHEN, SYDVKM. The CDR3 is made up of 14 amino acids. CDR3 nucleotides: TGTGCCAGCAGTTTCCAGGGAGCAGGAAACACCATATATTTT. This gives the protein CASSFQGAGNTIYF. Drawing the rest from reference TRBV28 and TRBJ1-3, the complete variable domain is DVKVTQSSRYLVKRTGEKVFLECVQDMDHENMFWYRQDPGLGLRLIYFSYDVKMKEKGDIPEGYSVSREKKERFSLILESASTNQTSMYLCASSFQGAGNTIYFGEGSWLTVV.

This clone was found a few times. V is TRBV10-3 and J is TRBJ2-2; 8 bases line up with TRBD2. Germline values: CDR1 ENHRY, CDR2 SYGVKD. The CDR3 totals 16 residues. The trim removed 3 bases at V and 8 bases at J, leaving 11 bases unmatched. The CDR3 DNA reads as TGTGCCATCAGTGACCCGGGACTAGGGGTCCAGGGGGAGCTGTTTTTT. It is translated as CAISDPGLGVQGELFF.

The CDR3 protein is CAISESRQGASGANVLTF. CDR3 nucleotide sequence: TGTGCCATCAGTGAGTCGAGACAGGGCGCCTCTGGGGCCAACGTCCTGACTTTC. The J gene is TRBJ2-6, the V gene TRBV10-3, with 7 bases identical to TRBD1. Germline V gene lookup returns CDR1 ENHRY and CDR2 SYGVKD. J gave up 0 bases and V 0 bases, and 5 bases lay outside the gene matches. The CDR3 contains 18 residues.

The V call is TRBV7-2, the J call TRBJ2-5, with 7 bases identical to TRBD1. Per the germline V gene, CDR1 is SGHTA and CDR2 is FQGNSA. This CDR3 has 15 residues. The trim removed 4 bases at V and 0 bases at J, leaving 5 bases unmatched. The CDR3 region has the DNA TGTGCCAGCAGCTCAGTACAGGGGTACCAAGAGACCCAGTACTTC. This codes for CASSSVQGYQETQYF.

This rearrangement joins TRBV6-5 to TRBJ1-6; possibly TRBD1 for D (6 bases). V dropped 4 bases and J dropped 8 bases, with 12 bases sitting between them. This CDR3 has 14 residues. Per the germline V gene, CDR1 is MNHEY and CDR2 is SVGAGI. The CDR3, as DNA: TGTGCCAGCAGTTTGTCAGGGGTAGATTCACCCCTCCACTTT. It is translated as CASSLSGVDSPLHF.

Written as DNA, the CDR3 is TGTGCCAGCAGTTCAAGGTTTAGCAATCAGCCCCAGCATTTT. It specifies CASSSRFSNQPQHF. The rearrangement links TRBV27 to TRBJ1-5, with D unclear. The CDR3 runs 14 residues. Trimming left V 4 bases short and J 0 bases short, with 7 bases between. In germline, CDR1 is MNHEY, CDR2 SMNVEV (reference sequence).

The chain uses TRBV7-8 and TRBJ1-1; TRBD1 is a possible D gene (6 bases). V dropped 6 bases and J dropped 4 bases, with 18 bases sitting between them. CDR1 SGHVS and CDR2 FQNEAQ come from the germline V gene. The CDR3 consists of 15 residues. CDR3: CASSSDGGLGTEAFF. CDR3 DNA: TGTGCCAGCAGTTCCGACGGGGGCCTGGGCACTGAAGCTTTCTTT. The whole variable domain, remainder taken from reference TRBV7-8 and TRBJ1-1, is GAGVSQSPRYKVAKRGQDVALRCDPISGHVSLFWYQQALGQGPEFLTYFQNEAQLDKSGLPSDRFFAERPEGSVSTLKIQRTQQEDSAVYLCASSSDGGLGTEAFFGQGTRLTVV.

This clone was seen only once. The CDR3 DNA sequence: TGTGCCAGCAGCTCGTGGACTTTTAACAATGAGCAGTTCTTC. Residues: CASSSWTFNNEQFF. V and J are TRBV5-6 and TRBJ2-1, with D perhaps TRBD2 (5 bases). V was pared by 3 bases and J by 5 bases, with 12 bases between. CDR1 and CDR2 (germline): SGHDT, YYEEEE. CDR3 length: 14 residues. Together with reference TRBV5-6 and TRBJ2-1, the CDR3 gives the full variable domain: DAGVTQSPTHLIKTRGQQVTLRCSPKSGHDTVSWYQQALGQGPQFIFQYYEEEERQRGNFPDRFSGHQFPNYSSELNVNALLLGDSALYLCASSSWTFNNEQFFGPGTRLTVL.

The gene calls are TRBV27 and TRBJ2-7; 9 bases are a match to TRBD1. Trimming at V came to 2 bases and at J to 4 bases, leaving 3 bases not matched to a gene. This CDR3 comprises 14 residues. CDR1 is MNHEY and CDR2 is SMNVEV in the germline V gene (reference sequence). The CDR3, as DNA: TGTGCCAGCAGTTTAGGACAGGGGAATTACGAGCAGTACTTC. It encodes CASSLGQGNYEQYF.

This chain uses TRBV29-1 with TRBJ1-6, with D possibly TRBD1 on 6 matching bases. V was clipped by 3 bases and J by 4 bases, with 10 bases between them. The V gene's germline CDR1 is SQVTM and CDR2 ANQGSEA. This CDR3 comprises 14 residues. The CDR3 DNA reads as TGCAGCGTTGAGGGGGGCGTGTATAATTCACCCCTCCACTTT. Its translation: CSVEGGVYNSPLHF.

The CDR3 loop reads CASRGNLRQGEGANVLTF. In DNA, the CDR3 is TGTGCCAGCCGGGGGAACCTTCGACAGGGGGAAGGGGCCAACGTCCTGACTTTC. This chain uses TRBV2 with TRBJ2-6; 9 nucleotides match TRBD1. The CDR3 contains 18 residues. CDR1 and CDR2 (germline): SNHLY, FYNNEI. The ends lost 8 bases at V and 4 bases at J; junction bases unmatched: 15. The full variable domain, rest sourced from reference TRBV2 and TRBJ2-6, is EPEVTQTPSHQVTQMGQEVILRCVPISNHLYFYWYRQILGQKVEFLVSFYNNEISEKSEIFDDQFSVERPDGSNFTLKIRSTKLEDSAMYFCASRGNLRQGEGANVLTFGAGSRLTVL.

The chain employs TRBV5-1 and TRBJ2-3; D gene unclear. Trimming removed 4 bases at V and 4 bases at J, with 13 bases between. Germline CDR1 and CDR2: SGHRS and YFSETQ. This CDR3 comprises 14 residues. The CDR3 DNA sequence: TGCGCCAGCAGCCGCCAAGAACCGGCAGATACGCAGTATTTT. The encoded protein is CASSRQEPADTQYF.

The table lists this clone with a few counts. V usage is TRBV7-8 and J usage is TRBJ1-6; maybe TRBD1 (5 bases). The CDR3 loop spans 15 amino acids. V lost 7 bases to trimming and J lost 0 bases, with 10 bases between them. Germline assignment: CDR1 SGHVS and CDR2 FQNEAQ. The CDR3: CASTLDSSYNSPLHF. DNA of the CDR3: TGTGCCAGCACACTTGACAGCTCCTATAATTCACCCCTCCACTTT.

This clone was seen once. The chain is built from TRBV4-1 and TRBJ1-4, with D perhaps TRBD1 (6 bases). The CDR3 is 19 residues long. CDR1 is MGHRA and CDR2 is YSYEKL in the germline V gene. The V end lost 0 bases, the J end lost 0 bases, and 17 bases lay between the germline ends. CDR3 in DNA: TGCGCCAGCAGCCAAGATCGACAATTAGGGGGGGCAACTAATGAAAAACTGTTTTTT. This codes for CASSQDRQLGGATNEKLFF.

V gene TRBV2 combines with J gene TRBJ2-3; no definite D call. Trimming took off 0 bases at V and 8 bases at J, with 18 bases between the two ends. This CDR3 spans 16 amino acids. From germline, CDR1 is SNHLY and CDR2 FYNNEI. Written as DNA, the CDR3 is TGTGCCAGCAGTGAAGCTCTGCTCTCAGAGTGGGCTACGCAGTATTTT. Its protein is CASSEALLSEWATQYF.

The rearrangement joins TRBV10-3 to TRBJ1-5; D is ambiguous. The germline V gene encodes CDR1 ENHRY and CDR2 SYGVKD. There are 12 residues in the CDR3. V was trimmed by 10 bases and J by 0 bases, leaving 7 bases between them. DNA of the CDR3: TGTGCCAGTCAGGATAGCAATCAGCCCCAGCATTTT. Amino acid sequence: CASQDSNQPQHF.

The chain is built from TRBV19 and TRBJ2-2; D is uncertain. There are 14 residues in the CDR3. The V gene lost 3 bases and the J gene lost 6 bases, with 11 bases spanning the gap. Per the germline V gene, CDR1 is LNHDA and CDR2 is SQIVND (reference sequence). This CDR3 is CASSMGFRAGELFF. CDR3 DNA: TGTGCCAGTAGTATGGGGTTTCGGGCCGGGGAGCTGTTTTTT.

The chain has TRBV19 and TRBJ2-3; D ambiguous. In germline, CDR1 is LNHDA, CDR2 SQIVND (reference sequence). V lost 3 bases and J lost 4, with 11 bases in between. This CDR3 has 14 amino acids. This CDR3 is CASSISPGPDTQYF. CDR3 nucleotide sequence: TGTGCCAGTAGTATCTCCCCGGGCCCAGATACGCAGTATTTT.

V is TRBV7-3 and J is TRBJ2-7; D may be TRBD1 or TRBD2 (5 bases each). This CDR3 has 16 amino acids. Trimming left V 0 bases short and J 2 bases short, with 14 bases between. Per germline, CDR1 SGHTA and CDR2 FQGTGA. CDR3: CASSLTRRDLTYEQYF. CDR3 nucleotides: TGTGCCAGCAGCTTAACGCGCCGGGACCTAACCTACGAGCAGTACTTC.

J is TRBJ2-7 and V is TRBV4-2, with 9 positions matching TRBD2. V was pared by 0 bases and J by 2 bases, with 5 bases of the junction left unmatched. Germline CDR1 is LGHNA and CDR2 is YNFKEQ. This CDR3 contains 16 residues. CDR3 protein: CASSQDLPSGTYEQYF. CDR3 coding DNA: TGTGCCAGCAGCCAAGACCTCCCTAGCGGGACCTACGAGCAGTACTTC.

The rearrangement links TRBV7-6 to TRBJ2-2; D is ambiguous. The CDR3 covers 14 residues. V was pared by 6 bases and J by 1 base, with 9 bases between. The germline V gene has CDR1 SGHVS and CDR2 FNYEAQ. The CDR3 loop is CASSSSWNTGELFF. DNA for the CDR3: TGTGCCAGCAGTTCCTCCTGGAACACCGGGGAGCTGTTTTTT.

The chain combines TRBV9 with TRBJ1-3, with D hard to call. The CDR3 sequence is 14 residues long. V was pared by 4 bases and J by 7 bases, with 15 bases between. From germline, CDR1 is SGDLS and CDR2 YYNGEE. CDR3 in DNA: TGTGCCAGCAGCCCTTCCGGTATTGGGAACACCATATATTTT. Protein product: CASSPSGIGNTIYF.

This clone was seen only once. CDR3 loop: CASSFQGDPGGSYEQYF. The CDR3 coding sequence is TGTGCCAGCAGCTTCCAGGGCGATCCGGGGGGCTCCTACGAGCAGTACTTC. V usage is TRBV6-7 and J usage is TRBJ2-5; 7 bases match TRBD2. The end of the DNA is better explained by TRBJ2-7, so the J call may be wrong. TRBV6-7 is an ORF; its function is uncertain. The CDR3 has 17 amino acids.

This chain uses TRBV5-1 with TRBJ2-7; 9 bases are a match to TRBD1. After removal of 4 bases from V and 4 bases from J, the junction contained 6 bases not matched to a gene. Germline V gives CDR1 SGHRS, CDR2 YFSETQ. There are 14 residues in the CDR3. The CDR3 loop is CASSAGDRDYEQYF. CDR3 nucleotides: TGCGCCAGCAGCGCGGGGGACAGGGATTACGAGCAGTACTTC.

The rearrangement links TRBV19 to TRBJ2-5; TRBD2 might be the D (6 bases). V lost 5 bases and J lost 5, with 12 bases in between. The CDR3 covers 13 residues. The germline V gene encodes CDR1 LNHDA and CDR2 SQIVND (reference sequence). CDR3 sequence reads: CASSSRGMETQYF. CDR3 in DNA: TGTGCCAGTAGTTCTCGGGGGATGGAGACCCAGTACTTC.

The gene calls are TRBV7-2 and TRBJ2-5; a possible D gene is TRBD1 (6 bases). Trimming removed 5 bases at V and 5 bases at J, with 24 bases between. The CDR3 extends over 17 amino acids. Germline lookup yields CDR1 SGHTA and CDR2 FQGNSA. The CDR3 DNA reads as TGTGCCAGCAGCCTACAACACTCTATGGGCCAGGGGGAGACCCAGTACTTC. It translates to CASSLQHSMGQGETQYF.